Reported below is one TCR beta chain. This sample stems from a study of CD8+ T cells in alopecia areata. Indicated treatment: oral pan-JAK inhibitor, 5-10 mg twice daily. Investigators isolated RNA and reverse transcribed it into cDNA to act as the sequencing template. Using immunoSEQ multiplex PCR, the repertoire was profiled, and TCRdb retains in-frame clones only, with some absent. The table includes about 190,000 clones, less than 70% detected once. CDR1 and CDR2 from the germline V gene are SGHVS and FNYEAQ. The CDR3 runs to 13 residues. V shed 5 bases, J shed 4 bases, and the junction held 2 bases outside the gene matches.

The TCR comes from a human donor with alopecia areata. The chain employs TRBV7-6 and TRBJ1-5, with 7 positions matching TRBD1. The material was CD4+ T cells sorted from blood, obtained around week 50, from a patient treated with tofacitinib. This chain's CDR3 is CASSLQGNQPQHF. As DNA, the CDR3 is TGTGCCAGCAGCCTACAGGGGAATCAGCCCCAGCATTTT.